The clone carrying this T cell receptor (beta chain) has only a few counts. The antigen is not known. This sample stems from a study of beta chain features in type 1 diabetes. Notes on the study in general: Moderate but significant shortening of TCRB CDR3s was recorded in all four CD4+ subsets from Type 1 diabetes patients.

Every isolated RNA sample was fully reverse transcribed, so sequencing captured expressed TCRB transcripts. TCRdb's copy holds only in-frame clones and misses some; the assay was immunoSEQ multiplex PCR. The data hold about 660,000 clones, with over 13% observed a single time. The CDR3 loop spans 15 amino acids. Trimming removed 8 bases from V and 2 bases from J, with 13 bases in between. The V gene's germline CDR1 is MNHEY and CDR2 SMNVEV (reference sequence). The chain is built from TRBV27 and TRBJ2-6, with D hard to call. The TCR was taken from a man between 18 and 29 years old with type 1 diabetes. The specimen sequenced was naive CD4+ T cells from blood. CDR3 residues: CASVFRWTGANVLTF. CDR3 sequence (DNA): TGTGCCAGCGTCTTCCGGTGGACTGGGGCCAACGTCCTGACTTTC.